Listed below are T cell receptor beta chains from one sample, sequenced in a study of T cell responses to AZD1222 COVID-19 vaccine. Profiling relied on immunoSEQ multiplex PCR, and the TCRdb table lists in-frame clones only, not all of them. The data hold roughly 110,000 clones, with roughly 85% observed a single time. Specimen: peripheral blood, collected 28 days after the second AZD1222 dose. Receptors originate from an adult who received the AZD1222 COVID-19 vaccine. Both conserved end residues are part of each CDR3. A row's size may be missing; if present it is once, few, many or a size class.

cdr3_aa v_call clone_size j_call
CASSPWVGRGDPWNNEQFF TRBV3-1/TRBV3-2 . TRBJ2-1
CASSLGTSGVPYNEQFF TRBV5-1 . TRBJ2-1
CASRQQAQETQYF TRBV7-9 . TRBJ2-5
CASSYSWGVLGNTIYF TRBV6-5 . TRBJ1-3
CASSSNQGQGNGYTF TRBV7-2 . TRBJ1-2
CASSPPSSETQYF TRBV18 . TRBJ2-5
CASSLKSGGPPSSSYNEQFF TRBV5-1 . TRBJ2-1
CASSMDRGWDTEAFF TRBV7-9 . TRBJ1-1
CASSTQGAPGNTIYF TRBV27 . TRBJ1-3
CSVEWWASGGADTQYF TRBV29-1 once TRBJ2-3
CASSYRAMNTEAFF TRBV6-5 . TRBJ1-1
CASRRGQPQHF TRBV6-6 . TRBJ1-5
CASSSEFLGGPLNTEAFF TRBV5-4 . TRBJ1-1
CASSLEVAGSIGETQYF TRBV11-2 . TRBJ2-5
CASSLELGGEKLFF TRBV28 . TRBJ1-4
CASSLGGDTEAFF TRBV7-2 . TRBJ1-1
CASSLGGGYSGNTIYF TRBV7-9 . TRBJ1-3